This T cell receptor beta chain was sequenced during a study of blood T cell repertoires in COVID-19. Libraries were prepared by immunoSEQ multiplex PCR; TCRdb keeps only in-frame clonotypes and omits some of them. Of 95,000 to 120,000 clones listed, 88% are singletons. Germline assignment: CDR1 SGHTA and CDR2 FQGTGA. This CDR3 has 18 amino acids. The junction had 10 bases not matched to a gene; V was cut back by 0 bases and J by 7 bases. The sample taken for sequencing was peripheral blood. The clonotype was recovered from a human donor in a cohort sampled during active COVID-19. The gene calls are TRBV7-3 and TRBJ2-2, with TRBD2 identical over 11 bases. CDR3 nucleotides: TGTGCCAGCAGCTTAACACCGGGACTAGCGGCTCACGGCGGGGAGCTGTTTTTT. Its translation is CASSLTPGLAAHGGELFF.